The source of this TCR beta chain is a study of blood T cell repertoires in COVID-19. Some clones are missing from TCRdb's copy, which holds only in-frame ones; the method was immunoSEQ multiplex PCR. The sample holds approximately 140,000 clones; approximately 90% are singletons and the top ten take around 2.3%. This clone came up once. The CDR3 is 17 residues long. The germline V gene has CDR1 MNHEY and CDR2 SMNVEV (reference sequence). V was cut by 10 bases and J by 6 bases, with 28 bases left in between. Sequencing was carried out using peripheral blood. The receptor was derived from a human donor with COVID-19, enrolled during active disease. The donor label of this sample is uncertain. The chain joins TRBV27 to TRBJ1-5; unclear D gene. The CDR3 region is CATKPTKNPFGGQPQHF. The DNA of the CDR3 is TGTGCCACCAAGCCGACTAAGAATCCCTTCGGAGGTCAGCCCCAGCATTTT.